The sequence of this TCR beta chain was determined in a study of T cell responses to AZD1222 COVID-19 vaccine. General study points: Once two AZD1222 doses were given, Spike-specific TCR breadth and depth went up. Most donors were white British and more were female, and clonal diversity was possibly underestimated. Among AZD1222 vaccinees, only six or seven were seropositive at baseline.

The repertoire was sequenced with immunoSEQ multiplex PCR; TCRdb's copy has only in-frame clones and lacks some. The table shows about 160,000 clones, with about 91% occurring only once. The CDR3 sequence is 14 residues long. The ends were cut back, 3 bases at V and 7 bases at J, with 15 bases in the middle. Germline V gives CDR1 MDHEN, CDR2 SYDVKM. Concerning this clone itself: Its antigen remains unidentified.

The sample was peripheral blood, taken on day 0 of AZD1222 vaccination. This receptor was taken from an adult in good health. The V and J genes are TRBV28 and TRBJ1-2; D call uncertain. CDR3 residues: CASSLGGQKGGYTF. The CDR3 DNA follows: TGTGCCAGCAGTTTGGGAGGGCAGAAGGGTGGCTACACCTTC.